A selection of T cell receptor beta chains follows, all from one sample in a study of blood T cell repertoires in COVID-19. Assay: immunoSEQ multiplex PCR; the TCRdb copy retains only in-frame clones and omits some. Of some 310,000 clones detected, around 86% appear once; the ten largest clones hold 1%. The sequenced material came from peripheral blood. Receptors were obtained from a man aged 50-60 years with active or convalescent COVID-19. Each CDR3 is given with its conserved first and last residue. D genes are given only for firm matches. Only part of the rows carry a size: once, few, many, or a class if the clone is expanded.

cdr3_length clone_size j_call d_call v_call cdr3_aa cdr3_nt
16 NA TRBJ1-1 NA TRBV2 CASRKDSEVYGTEAFF TGTGCCAGCAGAAAGGACTCGGAGGTGTATGGCACTGAAGCTTTCTTT
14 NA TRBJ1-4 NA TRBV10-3 CAISDSRSNEKLFF TGTGCCATCTCGGACAGCAGAAGTAATGAAAAACTGTTTTTT
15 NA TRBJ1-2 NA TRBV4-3 CASSPKRGADYGYTF TGCGCCAGCAGCCCCAAGCGGGGGGCGGACTATGGCTACACCTTC
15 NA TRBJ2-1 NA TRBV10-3 CAISTPGTPHNEQFF TGTGCCATCAGTACCCCCGGGACACCGCACAATGAGCAGTTCTTC
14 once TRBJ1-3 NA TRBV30 CAWSSGVQGNTIYF TGTGCCTGGAGTTCAGGGGTGCAGGGAAACACCATATATTTT
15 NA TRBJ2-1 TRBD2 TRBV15 CATGITSGGYNEQFF TGTGCCACGGGAATTACTAGCGGGGGATACAATGAGCAGTTCTTC
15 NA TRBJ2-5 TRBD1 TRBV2 CASSWPGTGSETQYF TGTGCCAGCAGTTGGCCCGGGACAGGGTCCGAGACCCAGTACTTC
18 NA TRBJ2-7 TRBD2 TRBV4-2 CASSQDRGSGSDQGEQYF TGTGCCAGCAGCCAAGATAGGGGTAGCGGGAGCGATCAGGGCGAGCAGTACTTC
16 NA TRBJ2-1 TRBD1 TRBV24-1 CATSDSTGGFYNEQFF TGTGCCACCAGTGATTCGACAGGGGGTTTCTACAATGAGCAGTTCTTC
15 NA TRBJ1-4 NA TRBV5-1 CASSLVQGINEKLFF TGCGCCAGCAGCTTGGTTCAGGGGATAAATGAAAAACTGTTTTTT
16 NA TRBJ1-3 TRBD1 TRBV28 CASSSLGQGTGNTIYF TGTGCCAGCAGTTCCCTGGGACAGGGGACTGGAAACACCATATATTTT
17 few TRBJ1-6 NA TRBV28 CASSPPRSSSYNSPLHF TGTGCCAGCAGTCCGCCTCGGTCGAGCTCCTATAATTCACCCCTCCACTTT
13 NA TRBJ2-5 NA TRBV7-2 CASSDRYQETQYF TGTGCCAGCAGTGACAGATACCAAGAGACCCAGTACTTC
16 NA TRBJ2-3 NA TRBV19 CASSIGGAWDTDTQYF TGTGCCAGTAGCATCGGAGGGGCGTGGGACACAGATACGCAGTATTTT
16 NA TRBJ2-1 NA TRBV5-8 CASSPGAGDPWNEQFF TGTGCCAGCAGCCCCGGGGCAGGGGACCCCTGGAATGAGCAGTTCTTC
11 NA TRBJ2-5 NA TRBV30 CAWSVAETQYF TGTGCCTGGAGTGTGGCAGAGACCCAGTACTTC
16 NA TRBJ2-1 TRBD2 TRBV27 CASSSRRTSLNNEQFF TGTGCCAGCAGTTCCCGTCGGACTAGCTTAAACAATGAGCAGTTCTTC
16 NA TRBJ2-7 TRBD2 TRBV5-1 CASSLANRGGIGGQYF TGCGCCAGCAGCTTGGCCAACCGCGGGGGGATCGGTGGGCAGTACTTC
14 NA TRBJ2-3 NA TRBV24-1 CATGSTGMADTQYF TGTGCCACCGGATCGACAGGTATGGCAGATACGCAGTATTTT
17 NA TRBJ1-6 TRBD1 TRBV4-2 CASSQVQGGFNNSPLHF TGTGCCAGCAGCCAAGTACAGGGGGGCTTCAATAATTCACCCCTCCACTTT
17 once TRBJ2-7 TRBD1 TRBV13 CASSLESTGVLSYEQYF TGTGCCAGCAGCTTAGAGTCTACAGGGGTCTTATCCTACGAGCAGTACTTC
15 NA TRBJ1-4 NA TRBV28 CASSLSGLANEKLFF TGTGCCAGCAGTTTATCCGGGTTGGCTAATGAAAAACTGTTTTTT
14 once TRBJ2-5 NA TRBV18 CASSLGGTQETQYF TGTGCCAGCTCACTAGGCGGAACCCAAGAGACCCAGTACTTC
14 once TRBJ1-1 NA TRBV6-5 CASSYSYRDTEAFF TGTGCCAGCAGTTACTCGTACAGGGACACTGAAGCTTTCTTT
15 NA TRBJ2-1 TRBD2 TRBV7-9 CASGSAAGGPNEQFF TGTGCCAGCGGATCAGCAGCGGGAGGGCCGAATGAGCAGTTCTTC
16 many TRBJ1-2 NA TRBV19 CASSITPAGGSSGYTF TGTGCCAGTAGTATAACCCCTGCGGGGGGGTCCAGTGGCTACACCTTC
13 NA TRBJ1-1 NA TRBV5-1 CASSLAGDTEAFF TGCGCCAGCAGCTTAGCAGGGGACACTGAAGCTTTCTTT
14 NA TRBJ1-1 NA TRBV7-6 CASSSQGLNTEAFF TGTGCCAGCAGCTCGCAGGGATTGAACACTGAAGCTTTCTTT
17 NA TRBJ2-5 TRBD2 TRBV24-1 CATSDISGGPYQETQYF TGTGCCACCAGTGATATTAGCGGGGGCCCTTACCAAGAGACCCAGTACTTC
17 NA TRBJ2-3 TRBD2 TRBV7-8 CASSLSLAGPVTDTQYF TGTGCCAGCAGCTTATCCCTAGCGGGGCCCGTCACAGATACGCAGTATTTT
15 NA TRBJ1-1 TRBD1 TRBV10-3 CAISEAGGLDTEAFF TGTGCCATCTCCGAGGCAGGGGGTCTGGACACTGAAGCTTTCTTT
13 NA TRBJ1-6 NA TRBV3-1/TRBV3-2 CASSHGRAAPLHF TGTGCCAGCAGCCACGGCCGCGCGGCACCCCTCCACTTT
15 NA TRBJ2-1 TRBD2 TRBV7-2 CASSYGTSRTNEQFF TGTGCCAGCAGCTACGGGACTAGCCGGACCAATGAGCAGTTCTTC
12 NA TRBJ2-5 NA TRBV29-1 CSVVGGQETQYF TGCAGCGTTGTTGGCGGCCAAGAGACCCAGTACTTC
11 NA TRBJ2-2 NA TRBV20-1 CSARTTGELFF TGCAGTGCTAGGACAACCGGGGAGCTGTTTTTT
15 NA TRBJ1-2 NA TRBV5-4 CASSDRRQGGYGYTF TGTGCCAGCAGCGACCGCCGCCAGGGTGGGTATGGCTACACCTTC
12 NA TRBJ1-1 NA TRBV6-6 CASRPGDTEAFF TGTGCCAGCAGACCAGGGGACACTGAAGCTTTCTTT
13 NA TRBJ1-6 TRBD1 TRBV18 CASSSTGDSPLHF TGTGCCAGCTCCTCGACAGGGGATTCACCCCTCCACTTT
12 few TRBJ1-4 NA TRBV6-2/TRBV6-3 CASSSRDEKLFF TGTGCCAGCAGTTCTCGAGATGAAAAACTGTTTTTT